The 9 T cell receptor beta chains below were found in one sample sequenced in a study of blood T cell repertoires in COVID-19. Measured with immunoSEQ multiplex PCR; TCRdb has only the in-frame clones, and not every one. Here the sample spans 130,000 to 150,000 clones, roughly 77% being singletons. Source material: peripheral blood. These receptors were collected from a woman in her seventies with COVID-19, enrolled during active disease.

This clone was found once. The chain carries TRBV5-1 and TRBJ2-3, with D maybe TRBD1 (6 bases). CDR1 is SGHRS and CDR2 is YFSETQ in the germline V gene. Trimming removed 1 base at V and 1 base at J, with 13 bases between. This CDR3 has 16 residues. The CDR3 reads CASSLFLGGGTDTQYF. Here the CDR3 DNA reads TGCGCCAGCAGCTTGTTTTTAGGGGGAGGCACAGATACGCAGTATTTT.

This clone appeared a few times. The chain combines TRBV30 with TRBJ2-2; perhaps TRBD2 as D (5 bases). The CDR3 contains 14 residues. The germline CDR1 and CDR2 sequences are GTSNPN and SVGIG (reference sequence). V lost 2 bases, J lost 6 bases, and 13 bases lay in between. DNA for the CDR3: TGTGCCTGGAGTCCTGCCCCACTAGCCGGGGAGCTGTTTTTT. Amino acid sequence: CAWSPAPLAGELFF.

The CDR3 is CASSKGDSPYGYTF. DNA of the CDR3: TGTGCCAGCAGCAAAGGGGACAGTCCCTATGGCTACACCTTC. The chain recombines TRBV21-1 with TRBJ1-2; the DNA was not compared with TRBD1, the D call given in the table. TRBV21-1 is classified as a pseudogene. This CDR3 is 14 amino acids long.

The rearrangement joins TRBV6-1 to TRBJ2-3; D uncertain. The V end lost 5 bases, the J end lost 5 bases, and 5 bases lay between the germline ends. The CDR3 contains 11 residues. CDR1 MNHNS and CDR2 SASEGT come from the germline V gene. The CDR3 DNA reads as TGTGCCAGCAGTTTAAAAGATACGCAGTATTTT. Translation gives CASSLKDTQYF.

This chain links TRBV19 with TRBJ1-5, with 7 bases lining up with TRBD1. Trimming removed 8 bases from V and 7 bases from J; junction bases left unmatched: 8. The V gene's germline CDR1 is LNHDA and CDR2 SQIVND (reference sequence). The CDR3 contains 13 residues. DNA for the CDR3: TGTGCCAGTGCCGGGACAGCGGTGCAGCCCCAGCATTTT. Translation gives CASAGTAVQPQHF.

V and J are TRBV7-2 and TRBJ2-7; TRBD2 matches 9 bases. Germline V gene sequence: CDR1 SGHTA, CDR2 FQGNSA. V shed 0 bases, J shed 2 bases, and the junction held 5 bases outside the gene matches. The CDR3 sequence is 16 residues long. The CDR3 protein is CASSLAASGMPYEQYF. CDR3 nucleotides: TGTGCCAGCAGCTTAGCCGCTAGCGGGATGCCCTACGAGCAGTACTTC.

The V call is TRBV10-3, the J call TRBJ2-3, with TRBD1 matching 8 bases. The J segment lost 0 bases and the V segment lost 5 bases, leaving 7 bases of the junction unmatched. The CDR3 length is 16 residues. Germline assignment: CDR1 ENHRY and CDR2 SYGVKD. The CDR3 here is CAISPGTGPSTDTQYF. In DNA form, the CDR3 reads TGTGCCATCAGTCCCGGGACAGGCCCTAGCACAGATACGCAGTATTTT.

A single count supports this clone. J is TRBJ1-2 and V is TRBV4-1, with TRBD1 matching 10 bases. The germline V gene has CDR1 MGHRA and CDR2 YSYEKL. The CDR3 has 18 residues. J lost 8 bases, V lost 3 bases, and 18 bases had no gene match. The CDR3 sequence: CASSHSVGPTGGAGGYTF. CDR3 nucleotide sequence: TGCGCCAGCAGCCATTCGGTGGGGCCGACAGGGGGCGCGGGAGGCTACACCTTC.

This clone showed up just once. The genes are TRBV12-3 or TRBV12-4 and TRBJ1-2, with TRBD1 as a possible D gene (6 bases). Trimming pared 6 bases from V and 8 bases from J, leaving 16 bases between. CDR3 length: 13 amino acids. The CDR3 coding sequence is TGTGCCAGCAGCTCACAGGGTCGTAAGGGCTACACCTTC. Translated, it gives CASSSQGRKGYTF.